The rows below give T cell receptor beta chains drawn from one sample of a study of blood T cell repertoires in COVID-19. Profiling relied on immunoSEQ multiplex PCR, and the TCRdb table lists in-frame clones only, not all of them. The sample carries 160,000 or so clones, about 89% recorded once. Sequenced material: peripheral blood. Receptors were obtained from a man aged 55 to 69 with acute or convalescent COVID-19. Each CDR3 is given with its conserved first and last residue. The D gene is left open where the match is weak. Clone size is given for some rows only: seen once, a few or many times, or a class if the clone is expanded.

d_gene,j_gene,len,v_gene,abundance,CDR3nt,CDR3aa
-,TRBJ2-1,16,TRBV6-6,-,TGTGCCAGCAGTTACATCAGCCGTAAAGAGGGGGATGAGCAGTTCTTC,CASSYISRKEGDEQFF
-,TRBJ1-2,15,TRBV9,-,TGTGCCAGCAGCGTAGATCCCGCGGGGCGAGGTGGCTACACCTTC,CASSVDPAGRGGYTF
-,TRBJ2-3,14,TRBV5-4,-,TGTGCCAGCAGCCCTGGACAGCGAACAGATACGCAGTATTTT,CASSPGQRTDTQYF
TRBD2,TRBJ2-7,16,TRBV19,few,TGTGCCAGTAGTATAGAGTGGGCGGGAGTGACCTACGAGCAGTACTTC,CASSIEWAGVTYEQYF
-,TRBJ2-7,12,TRBV11-2,-,TGTGCCAGCAGCTCCCAGGGCTACGAGCAGTACTTC,CASSSQGYEQYF
-,TRBJ2-3,14,TRBV5-1,once,TGCGCCAGCAGCTTCGCAGGGTTTGCCGATACGCAGTATTTT,CASSFAGFADTQYF
TRBD1,TRBJ1-2,15,TRBV18,-,TGTGCCAGCTCACCAACCACCGGGACAGAGACTGGCTACACCTTC,CASSPTTGTETGYTF
TRBD1,TRBJ1-5,13,TRBV24-1,-,TGTGCCACCAGGGGACAGGGAGATCAGCCCCAGCATTTT,CATRGQGDQPQHF
TRBD1,TRBJ2-1,15,TRBV7-9,-,TGTGCCAGCAGCTCCGGGACAGGGGACAACAATGAGCAGTTCTTC,CASSSGTGDNNEQFF
-,TRBJ2-7,13,TRBV15,-,TGTGCCACCAGCAGAGATGTTCCGTACGAGCAGTACTTC,CATSRDVPYEQYF
-,TRBJ1-3,16,TRBV4-3,-,TGCGCCAGCAGCCAAGCTGCATCTAGCTCTGGAAACACCATATATTTT,CASSQAASSSGNTIYF
-,TRBJ1-1,11,TRBV12-3/TRBV12-4,-,TGTGCCAGCGGCATGAACACTGAAGCTTTCTTT,CASGMNTEAFF
TRBD1,TRBJ2-5,18,TRBV11-2,-,TGTGCCAGCAGCCCCTCGAGTGCCCCGGGACAGGGGCGAGAGACCCAGTACTTC,CASSPSSAPGQGRETQYF
TRBD1,TRBJ2-1,14,TRBV19,-,TGTGCCAGTAGTATCGGACAGGAATACAATGAGCAGTTCTTC,CASSIGQEYNEQFF
TRBD2,TRBJ2-7,15,TRBV14,-,TGTGCCAGCAGCCGTGGTGGCGGGGGTTCCTACGAGCAGTACTTC,CASSRGGGGSYEQYF
TRBD2,TRBJ2-1,17,TRBV7-9,-,TGTGCCAGCAGCCCAACTAGCGGGGCCCGTCATAACAATGAGCAGTTCTTC,CASSPTSGARHNNEQFF
-,TRBJ2-5,13,TRBV5-4,-,TGTGCCAGCAGCAATTATCTCCAAGAGACCCAGTACTTC,CASSNYLQETQYF
TRBD1,TRBJ2-7,16,TRBV5-1,-,TGCGCCAGCAGCACCGGGACAGGGACAAGCTCCTACGAGCAGTACTTC,CASSTGTGTSSYEQYF
TRBD1,TRBJ2-7,15,TRBV7-2,-,TGTGCCAGCAGTCCCCGCGGACAGGGGCCCTACGAGCAGTACTTC,CASSPRGQGPYEQYF
TRBD2,TRBJ2-3,13,TRBV2,-,TGTGCCAGCAGTGAAGGACTAGCAGGTACGCAGTATTTT,CASSEGLAGTQYF
-,TRBJ2-7,12,TRBV5-1,-,TGCGCCAGCAGCTTCGGAGGGAACGAGCAGTACTTC,CASSFGGNEQYF
-,TRBJ1-1,17,TRBV7-6,-,TGTGCCAGCAGCTTAGTGCCCCCAGGAGGGGTGAACACTGAAGCTTTCTTT,CASSLVPPGGVNTEAFF
-,TRBJ1-6,15,TRBV2,few,TGTGCCAGCAGTGAGAGAGGACAGATTAATTCACCCCTCCACTTT,CASSERGQINSPLHF
-,TRBJ2-6,18,TRBV3-1/TRBV3-2,-,TGTGCCAGCAGCCAAGATCACCCGGGCAGGGCGGGGGCCAACGTCCTGACTTTC,CASSQDHPGRAGANVLTF
-,TRBJ1-3,15,TRBV6-6,-,TGTGCCAGCAATGAGACACCTCACTCTGGAAACACCATATATTTT,CASNETPHSGNTIYF
TRBD2,TRBJ2-1,15,TRBV7-2,-,TGTGCCAGCAGCTCCCTAGCGGGGTCTTACAATGAGCAGTTCTTC,CASSSLAGSYNEQFF
-,TRBJ1-1,11,TRBV30,-,TGTGCTCTGGAGAGGAACACTGAAGCTTTCTTT,CALERNTEAFF
TRBD1,TRBJ2-7,16,TRBV12-5,-,TGTGCTAGTGCCCTCCTGGCGGGACAGGGCCCCTACGAGCAGTACTTC,CASALLAGQGPYEQYF
-,TRBJ1-5,15,TRBV29-1,-,TGCAGCGTTGCCGAGGGACTTAATAGCAATCAGCCCCAGCATTTT,CSVAEGLNSNQPQHF
TRBD1,TRBJ1-5,15,TRBV6-5,-,TGTGCCAGCAGTTACGGGACAGAGGCAGGTCAGCCCCAGCATTTT,CASSYGTEAGQPQHF
-,TRBJ2-3,13,TRBV5-4,-,TGTGCCAGCAGGGACACAATCACAGATACGCAGTATTTT,CASRDTITDTQYF
-,TRBJ1-6,13,TRBV7-2,-,TGTGCCAGCAGCCCTTCGACAGTTTCGCCCCTCCACTTT,CASSPSTVSPLHF
TRBD1,TRBJ2-2,19,TRBV27,once,TGTGCCAGCAGTTCACTGGGACAGGGCCCTTGGGTAAACACCGGGGAGCTGTTTTTT,CASSSLGQGPWVNTGELFF
-,TRBJ1-6,15,TRBV7-6,-,TGTGCCAGCAGCCCGCAAGGGGTTTATAATTCACCCCTCCACTTT,CASSPQGVYNSPLHF
TRBD1,TRBJ2-7,14,TRBV10-3,-,TGTGCCATCAGGGCCGGGACAGCGCCCTACGAGCAGTACTTC,CAIRAGTAPYEQYF
-,TRBJ1-6,15,TRBV11-2,-,TGTGCCAGCAGCCAACACGACACCTTAAATTCACCCCTCCACTTT,CASSQHDTLNSPLHF
-,TRBJ1-2,14,TRBV27,-,TGTGCCAGCCGCCGGGGGGGACTGGGATATGGCTACACCTTC,CASRRGGLGYGYTF
TRBD1,TRBJ1-5,14,TRBV19,-,TGTGCCAGTAGTTTCCGGGACAGGGAGCAGCCCCAGCATTTT,CASSFRDREQPQHF
TRBD1,TRBJ1-1,14,TRBV4-2,-,TGTGCCAGCAGCCCAGAAGTCCAGGGGGCCCGAGCTTTCTTT,CASSPEVQGARAFF
-,TRBJ2-1,17,TRBV7-2,-,TGTGCCAGCAGCTTACGGTTTCGGGGTTTCGAAAGGAATGAGCAGTTCTTC,CASSLRFRGFERNEQFF
TRBD2,TRBJ2-1,16,TRBV10-2,-,TGCGCCAGCGGAGATCCCTCGGGGGGGCCCTACCATGAGCAGTTCTTC,CASGDPSGGPYHEQFF
TRBD1,TRBJ1-1,13,TRBV6-5,once,TGTGCCAGTGGACAGGGAATTTACACTGAAGCTTTCTTT,CASGQGIYTEAFF
TRBD1,TRBJ2-1,15,TRBV24-1,-,TGTGCCACCTCCCCCGCCGGGACAGGGTACAATGAGCAGTTCTTC,CATSPAGTGYNEQFF
-,TRBJ2-2,14,TRBV19,-,TGTGCCAGTAGTATCCAGGGGCGGACCGGGGAGCTGTTTTTT,CASSIQGRTGELFF
-,TRBJ2-1,19,TRBV4-2,-,TGTGCCAGCAGCCCGGGGGGACAGGGCGATTGGAGCGGGGGCAATGAGCAGTTCTTC,CASSPGGQGDWSGGNEQFF
TRBD1,TRBJ1-2,17,TRBV2,-,TGTGCCAGCAGTGAAGCTGTGGGACAGGGGTGGAACTATGGCTACACCTTC,CASSEAVGQGWNYGYTF
TRBD1,TRBJ1-4,14,TRBV2,-,TGTGCCAGCACCCCAGGGGGCGAAGGTGAAAAACTGTTTTTT,CASTPGGEGEKLFF